This TCR beta chain was documented in a study of blood T cells in healthy people across ages. A second roughly 6 to 11 cycle PCR used barcoded and J-beta primers. Researchers report that each sample yielded at least 3 million CDR3-containing paired-end reads. TCRdb reprocessed the 5' RACE reads with MiXCR, giving one entry per CDR3 protein. The sample has over a million distinct CDR3 sequences, 42% seen once. Each individual donor underwent a draw of about 9.9 milliliters of peripheral blood. This clonotype was obtained from a woman aged 18-29 years in good health. The specimen was blood.

CDR3 sequence (DNA): TGTGCCAGCAGCTTAGGTGATCTAGCGACAGATACGCAGTATTTT. It translates to CASSLGDLATDTQYF. The chain employs TRBV7-6 and TRBJ2-3; possible D gene TRBD2, 6 bases. Germline assignment: CDR1 SGHVS and CDR2 FNYEAQ. The CDR3 length is 15 residues. Deletions cut 1 base from V and 3 bases from J, with 11 bases between.